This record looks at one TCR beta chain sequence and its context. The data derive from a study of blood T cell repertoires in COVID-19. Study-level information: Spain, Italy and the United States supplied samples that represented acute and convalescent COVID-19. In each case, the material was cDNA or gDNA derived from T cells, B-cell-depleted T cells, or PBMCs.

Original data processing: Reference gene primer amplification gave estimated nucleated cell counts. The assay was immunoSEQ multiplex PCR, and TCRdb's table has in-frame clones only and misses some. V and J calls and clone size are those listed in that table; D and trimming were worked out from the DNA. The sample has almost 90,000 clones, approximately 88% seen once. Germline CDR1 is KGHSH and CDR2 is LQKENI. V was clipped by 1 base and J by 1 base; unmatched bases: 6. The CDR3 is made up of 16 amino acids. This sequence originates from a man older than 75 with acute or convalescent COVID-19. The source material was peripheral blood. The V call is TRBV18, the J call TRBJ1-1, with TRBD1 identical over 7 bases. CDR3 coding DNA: TGTGCCAGCTCACCACGACAGGGCGCCCGGAACACTGAAGCTTTCTTT. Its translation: CASSPRQGARNTEAFF.